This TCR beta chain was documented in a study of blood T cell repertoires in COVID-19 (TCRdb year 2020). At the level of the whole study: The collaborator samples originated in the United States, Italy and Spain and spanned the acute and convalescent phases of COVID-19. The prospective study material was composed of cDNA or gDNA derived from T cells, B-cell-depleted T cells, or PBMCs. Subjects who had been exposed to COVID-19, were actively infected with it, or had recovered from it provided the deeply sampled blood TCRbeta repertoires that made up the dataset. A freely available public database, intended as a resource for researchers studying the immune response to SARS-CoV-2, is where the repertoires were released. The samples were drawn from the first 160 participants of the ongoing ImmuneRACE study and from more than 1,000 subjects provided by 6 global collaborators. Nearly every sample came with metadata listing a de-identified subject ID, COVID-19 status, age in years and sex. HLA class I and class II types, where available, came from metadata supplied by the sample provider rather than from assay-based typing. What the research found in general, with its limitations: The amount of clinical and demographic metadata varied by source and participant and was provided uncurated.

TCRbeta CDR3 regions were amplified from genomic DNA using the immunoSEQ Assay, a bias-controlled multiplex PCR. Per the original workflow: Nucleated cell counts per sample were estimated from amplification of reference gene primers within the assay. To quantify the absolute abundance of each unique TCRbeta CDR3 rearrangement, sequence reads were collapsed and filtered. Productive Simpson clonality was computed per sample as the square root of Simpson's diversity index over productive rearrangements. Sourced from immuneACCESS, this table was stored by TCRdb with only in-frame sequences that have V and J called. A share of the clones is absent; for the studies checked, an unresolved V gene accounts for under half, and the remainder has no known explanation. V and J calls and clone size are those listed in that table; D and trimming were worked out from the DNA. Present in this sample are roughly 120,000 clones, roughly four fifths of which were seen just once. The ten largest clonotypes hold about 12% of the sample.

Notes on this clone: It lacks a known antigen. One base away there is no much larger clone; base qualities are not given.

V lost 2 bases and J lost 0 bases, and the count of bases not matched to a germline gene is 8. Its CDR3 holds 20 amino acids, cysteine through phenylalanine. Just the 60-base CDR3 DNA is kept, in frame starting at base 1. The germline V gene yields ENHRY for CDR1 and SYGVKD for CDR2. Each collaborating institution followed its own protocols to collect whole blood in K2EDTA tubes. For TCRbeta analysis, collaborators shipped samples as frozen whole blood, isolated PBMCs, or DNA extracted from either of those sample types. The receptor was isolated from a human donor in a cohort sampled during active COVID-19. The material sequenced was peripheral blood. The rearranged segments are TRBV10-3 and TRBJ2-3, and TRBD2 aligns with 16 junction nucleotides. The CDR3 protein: CAISEPGGTSGGASTDTQYF. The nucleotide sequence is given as TGTGCCATCAGTGAGCCAGGAGGGACTAGCGGGGGGGCGAGCACAGATACGCAGTATTTT.